These 32 T cell receptor beta chains originate from one sample sequenced in a study of shared clonotypes between healthy human individuals. Libraries were prepared by immunoSEQ multiplex PCR; TCRdb keeps only in-frame clonotypes and omits some of them. This repertoire shows more than 2,000,000 clones, more than 80% found once; its top ten account for roughly 0.15%. The sequencing input was naive CD4+ T cells sorted from blood. The sample's subset: CD45RA+ positively selected. The receptors derive from a man between 18 and 29 years old in good health.

The rearrangement joins TRBV10-3 to TRBJ2-7; possible D gene TRBD1, 6 bases. Germline V gene sequence: CDR1 ENHRY, CDR2 SYGVKD. The CDR3 sequence is 14 residues long. V shed 10 bases and J shed 0 bases, with 16 bases lying between them. The CDR3 loop reads CATGQLLSSYEQYF. The CDR3 DNA follows: TGTGCCACCGGACAGCTTTTGAGCTCCTACGAGCAGTACTTC.

The chain links TRBV5-4 to TRBJ1-2, with 9 bases fitting TRBD1. This CDR3 has 16 amino acids. V trimming: 2 bases; J trimming: 1 base; junction bases outside the gene matches: 6. The germline V gene encodes CDR1 SGHNT and CDR2 YYREEE (reference sequence). This CDR3 is CASSFSGTGNNYGYTF. In nucleotides, the CDR3 is TGTGCCAGCAGCTTTTCCGGGACAGGGAATAACTATGGCTACACCTTC.

To note about this clone: At the DNA level, this CDR3 is encoded by other sequences in the same sample as well. V is TRBV7-3 and J is TRBJ2-3, with D tentatively TRBD2 (6 bases). This CDR3 has 13 amino acids. Per germline, CDR1 SGHTA and CDR2 FQGTGA. V was trimmed by 8 bases and J by 0 bases, leaving 9 bases between them. CDR3 DNA sequence: TGTGCCAGCCGGGAGCCGAGCACAGATACGCAGTATTTT. Encoded protein: CASREPSTDTQYF.

This clone has more than one count but fewer than ten. This chain connects TRBV7-6 to TRBJ1-2; the D is unclear. Germline V gene sequence: CDR1 SGHVS, CDR2 FNYEAQ. The CDR3 runs to 13 residues. Trimming cost V 1 base and J 7 bases, with 10 bases left between them. CDR3 sequence (DNA): TGTGCCAGCAGCTTAGTCCGGGAGGGTGGCTACACCTTC. Translation: CASSLVREGGYTF.

The chain carries TRBV5-6 and TRBJ2-3, with D possibly TRBD1 on 5 matching bases. Germline-derived CDR1 and CDR2 are SGHDT and YYEEEE. With 0 bases removed from V and 0 bases from J, the gap between germline ends came to 11 bases. The CDR3 length is 16 residues. CDR3 bases: TGTGCCAGCAGCTTGGGGGCAGGGCTGAGCACAGATACGCAGTATTTT. Translated: CASSLGAGLSTDTQYF. The complete variable domain, with remaining parts taken from reference TRBV5-6 and TRBJ2-3, reads DAGVTQSPTHLIKTRGQQVTLRCSPKSGHDTVSWYQQALGQGPQFIFQYYEEEERQRGNFPDRFSGHQFPNYSSELNVNALLLGDSALYLCASSLGAGLSTDTQYFGPGTRLTVL.

V gene TRBV30 combines with J gene TRBJ2-5; the D gene is possibly TRBD1 (6 bases). The J call is uncertain, as TRBJ2-7 better fits the DNA end. Germline CDR1 reads GTSNPN; CDR2 reads SVGIG (reference sequence). The CDR3 extends over 11 amino acids. The CDR3 reads CAWSNRDEQYF. The CDR3 DNA follows: TGTGCCTGGAGTAACAGGGACGAGCAGTACTTC.

The chain is built from TRBV5-1 and TRBJ2-7; a possible D gene is TRBD2 (6 bases). The CDR3 is made up of 15 amino acids. V lost 0 bases and J lost 2, with 12 bases in between. The V gene's germline CDR1 is SGHRS and CDR2 YFSETQ. The CDR3: CASSLEASVAYEQYF. The CDR3 bases are TGCGCCAGCAGCTTGGAGGCTAGCGTGGCCTACGAGCAGTACTTC.

The rearrangement joins TRBV2 to TRBJ2-5, with a possible D match to TRBD1 (5 bases). There are 13 residues in the CDR3. Germline V gives CDR1 SNHLY, CDR2 FYNNEI. Trimming took off 4 bases at V and 2 bases at J, with 8 bases between the two ends. CDR3 sequence reads: CASSAGMQETQYF. In nucleotides, the CDR3 is TGTGCCAGCAGTGCAGGGATGCAAGAGACCCAGTACTTC.

The rearrangement joins TRBV6-6 to TRBJ1-1; tentative D call: TRBD1 (5 bases). The CDR3 has 14 residues. Per germline, CDR1 MNHNY and CDR2 SVGAGI (reference sequence). Trimming pared 8 bases from V and 4 bases from J, leaving 17 bases between. DNA for the CDR3: TGTGCCAGCTGGGGGTTAGGCGTGGGCACTGAAGCTTTCTTT. Protein sequence: CASWGLGVGTEAFF.

The genes are TRBV5-1 and TRBJ1-6, with 7 bases matching TRBD1. V lost 5 bases, J lost 2 bases, and 13 bases stayed unmatched. CDR3 length equals 18 residues. Germline V gives CDR1 SGHRS, CDR2 YFSETQ. This chain's CDR3 is CASRFQTSGTAYNSPLHF. CDR3 nucleotides: TGCGCCAGCAGATTTCAAACTTCCGGGACAGCCTATAATTCACCCCTCCACTTT.

This rearrangement joins TRBV7-9 to TRBJ2-5; either TRBD1 or TRBD2 may supply D (5 bases each). Germline CDR1 is SEHNR and CDR2 is FQNEAQ (reference sequence). The CDR3 has 12 residues. V was pared by 11 bases and J by 5 bases, with 15 bases between. CDR3 region: CASGGPGETQYF. CDR3 DNA sequence: TGTGCCTCTGGGGGTCCGGGCGAGACCCAGTACTTC.

As to this clone: At the DNA level, this CDR3 is encoded by other sequences in the same sample as well. The V gene is TRBV6-5, the J gene TRBJ2-6; D unclear. The CDR3 covers 15 residues. Trimming took 0 bases from V and 0 from J, leaving 3 bases between them. Germline CDR1 MNHEY, CDR2 SVGAGI. The CDR3 DNA sequence: TGTGCCAGCAGTTACTCAGCCTCTGGGGCCAACGTCCTGACTTTC. Encoded protein: CASSYSASGANVLTF.

J is TRBJ2-1 and V is TRBV25-1; D is perhaps TRBD1 (5 bases). V gave up 5 bases and J gave up 4 bases, with 12 bases separating them. The V gene's germline CDR1 is MGHDK and CDR2 SYGVNS. The CDR3 length is 14 residues. CDR3 coding DNA: TGTGCCAGCAGTCCCAATAGGGGTTACAATGAGCAGTTCTTC. Its translation is CASSPNRGYNEQFF.

The chain joins TRBV14 to TRBJ1-6, with D unclear. The V gene's germline CDR1 is SGHDN and CDR2 FVKESK. This CDR3 has 14 amino acids. V was trimmed by 2 bases and J by 9 bases, leaving 11 bases between them. CDR3 protein: CASSQNIFISPLHF. The CDR3 DNA reads as TGTGCCAGCAGCCAAAATATTTTTATTTCACCCCTCCACTTT. Full variable domain (rest looked up from reference TRBV14 and TRBJ1-6): EAGVTQFPSHSVIEKGQTVTLRCDPISGHDNLYWYRRVMGKEIKFLLHFVKESKQDESGMPNNRFLAERTGGTYSTLKVQPAELEDSGVYFCASSQNIFISPLHFGNGTRLTVT.

With respect to this clone: This sample includes further DNA sequences coding for the same CDR3. CDR3 DNA: TGTGCCAGCAGCCGAGACAACTCCTACGAGCAGTACTTC. It specifies CASSRDNSYEQYF. The rearrangement joins TRBV2 to TRBJ2-7; D remains unclear. Between the trimmed V and J ends, which lost 6 bases and 0 bases, there was a span of 9 bases. Looked up from germline, CDR1 is SNHLY and CDR2 is FYNNEI. CDR3 length: 13 residues.

The CDR3 sequence: CASRADTQYF. CDR3 DNA: TGTGCCAGCAGGGCAGATACGCAGTATTTT. The V gene is TRBV7-9, the J gene TRBJ2-3; the D is unclear. This CDR3 spans 10 amino acids. Trimming took off 6 bases at V and 4 bases at J, with 2 bases between the two ends. Looked up from germline, CDR1 is SEHNR and CDR2 is FQNEAQ (reference sequence).

The chain couples TRBV18 to TRBJ2-7; 8 bases match TRBD2. With V trimmed by 6 bases and J by 0 bases, 7 bases remained unmatched. Germline V gene sequence: CDR1 KGHSH, CDR2 LQKENI. CDR3 length: 15 amino acids. The CDR3: CASSPFTSGSYEQYF. CDR3 coding DNA: TGTGCCAGCTCTCCCTTTACTAGCGGCTCCTACGAGCAGTACTTC.

This rearrangement joins TRBV2 to TRBJ1-5; D is possibly TRBD1 (6 bases). CDR3 length: 15 amino acids. Trimming cost V 6 bases and J 0 bases, with 12 bases left between them. The germline gives CDR1 SNHLY, CDR2 FYNNEI. CDR3 in amino acids: CASRRTDNSNQPQHF. The CDR3 nucleotides are TGTGCCAGCAGGCGGACAGATAATAGCAATCAGCCCCAGCATTTT.

The chain has TRBV5-1 and TRBJ2-2; a possible D gene is TRBD2 (5 bases). The CDR3 runs to 15 residues. The germline gives CDR1 SGHRS, CDR2 YFSETQ. The V and J ends lost 5 bases and 0 bases respectively, with 11 bases between them. CDR3 amino acids: CASSYRDPNTGELFF. The CDR3 DNA follows: TGCGCCAGCAGTTACCGGGATCCGAACACCGGGGAGCTGTTTTTT.

Concerning this clone itself: Other DNA sequences in this specimen translate into the identical CDR3. The rearrangement uses TRBV2 and TRBJ2-2; possibly TRBD1 for D (6 bases). The CDR3 totals 13 residues. Germline-derived CDR1 and CDR2 are SNHLY and FYNNEI. The germline V and J ends were trimmed by 8 bases and 1 base, with 8 bases remaining between them. In DNA form, the CDR3 reads TGTGCCAGCGGGGGACAGAACACCGGGGAGCTGTTTTTT. It yields the protein CASGGQNTGELFF.

The chain employs TRBV30 and TRBJ2-7, with D hard to call. Trimming took off 1 base at V and 3 bases at J, with 13 bases between the two ends. The CDR3 consists of 14 residues. Looked up from germline, CDR1 is GTSNPN and CDR2 is SVGIG (reference sequence). CDR3 DNA: TGTGCCTGGAGTGGTCGCGGCAGCCGCTACGAGCAGTACTTC. Translating gives CAWSGRGSRYEQYF.

The chain employs TRBV5-4 and TRBJ2-6, with 12 nucleotides matching TRBD1. V was pared by 5 bases and J by 3 bases, with 9 bases of the junction left unmatched. This CDR3 has 18 amino acids. Germline CDR1 is SGHNT and CDR2 is YYREEE (reference sequence). The CDR3 reads CASRPGTGGAGGANVLTF. CDR3 DNA sequence: TGTGCCAGCAGGCCCGGGACAGGGGGCGCTGGTGGGGCCAACGTCCTGACTTTC.

The chain couples TRBV5-1 to TRBJ1-6; D not certain. Between the trimmed V and J ends, which lost 0 bases and 2 bases, there was a span of 9 bases. Per the germline V gene, CDR1 is SGHRS and CDR2 is YFSETQ. The CDR3 spans 16 residues. CDR3 coding DNA: TGCGCCAGCAGCTTGGTGCAGACGGCCTATAATTCACCCCTCCACTTT. Its protein product is CASSLVQTAYNSPLHF.

The CDR3 bases are TGTGCCAGCAGTGCTGGGGAGGCGGGAGCTGAGCAGTTCTTC. Its protein product is CASSAGEAGAEQFF. The chain links TRBV2 to TRBJ2-1, with 7 nucleotides matching TRBD2. Unmatched junction bases numbered 9, after V lost 4 bases and J lost 9 bases. The CDR3 has 14 amino acids. In germline, CDR1 is SNHLY, CDR2 FYNNEI. The full variable domain, completed using reference TRBV2 and TRBJ2-1, is EPEVTQTPSHQVTQMGQEVILRCVPISNHLYFYWYRQILGQKVEFLVSFYNNEISEKSEIFDDQFSVERPDGSNFTLKIRSTKLEDSAMYFCASSAGEAGAEQFFGPGTRLTVL.

This clone showed up just a few times. The chain carries TRBV30 and TRBJ1-1, with D hard to call. The CDR3 extends over 14 amino acids. V was pared by 3 bases and J by 4 bases, with 15 bases between. Germline assignment: CDR1 GTSNPN and CDR2 SVGIG (reference sequence). The CDR3: CAWRRLPPGTEAFF. The DNA of the CDR3 is TGTGCCTGGAGACGCCTCCCGCCTGGCACTGAAGCTTTCTTT.

The chain joins TRBV28 to TRBJ2-7; D unclear. Trimming removed 3 bases at V and 1 base at J, with 7 bases between. This CDR3 is 13 amino acids long. From germline, CDR1 is MDHEN and CDR2 SYDVKM. The CDR3 sequence: CASSFRASYEQYF. In DNA, the CDR3 is TGTGCCAGCAGTTTTAGGGCGTCCTACGAGCAGTACTTC.

Here the CDR3 reads CASSNPGLAGWYEQYF. DNA of the CDR3: TGTGCCAGCAGTAACCCAGGACTAGCGGGCTGGTACGAGCAGTACTTC. This chain connects TRBV6-6 to TRBJ2-7; 11 bases are a match to TRBD2. The germline V gene encodes CDR1 MNHNY and CDR2 SVGAGI (reference sequence). J gave up 4 bases and V 5 bases, and 10 bases lay outside the gene matches. This CDR3 has 16 amino acids.

For this clone: Other DNA sequences of this sample code for an identical CDR3. This rearrangement joins TRBV6-1 to TRBJ2-3, with 8 bases lining up with TRBD2. CDR3 size: 13 residues. The germline CDR1 and CDR2 sequences are MNHNS and SASEGT. The trim removed 6 bases at V and 1 base at J, leaving 0 bases unmatched. Here the CDR3 reads CASSGRGTDTQYF. Here the CDR3 DNA reads TGTGCCAGCAGCGGGAGGGGCACAGATACGCAGTATTTT.

The rearrangement links TRBV29-1 to TRBJ2-5; 8 nucleotides align to TRBD2. The end of the DNA aligns better with TRBJ2-7, so the J call may be wrong. Germline values: CDR1 SQVTM, CDR2 ANQGSEA. The CDR3 has 13 amino acids. The CDR3 coding sequence is TGCAGCGTTGGTGGGACTAGCTCCTACGAGCAGTACTTC. Translation: CSVGGTSSYEQYF.

The chain employs TRBV27 and TRBJ1-5; D may be TRBD1 (5 bases). The length of the CDR3 is 13 residues. CDR1 MNHEY and CDR2 SMNVEV come from the germline V gene (reference sequence). V was shortened by 7 bases and J by 3 bases, with 10 bases between the two germline ends. Here the CDR3 reads CASNPGPNQPQHF. DNA of the CDR3: TGTGCCAGCAACCCGGGACCCAATCAGCCCCAGCATTTT.

This chain connects TRBV6-1 to TRBJ2-3; TRBD1 aligns across 7 bases. V was clipped by 2 bases and J by 1 base; unmatched bases: 3. The CDR3 is 15 residues long. Germline CDR1 and CDR2: MNHNS and SASEGT. Here the CDR3 reads CASSETGAGTDTQYF. DNA of the CDR3: TGTGCCAGCAGTGAAACAGGGGCCGGCACAGATACGCAGTATTTT.

J is TRBJ2-5 and V is TRBV9; the D gene is possibly TRBD2 (5 bases). The CDR3 contains 14 residues. Germline CDR1 SGDLS, CDR2 YYNGEE. V lost 1 base and J 4 bases, leaving 11 bases between the germline ends. The CDR3 spells CASSVSPRGETQYF. CDR3 coding DNA: TGTGCCAGCAGCGTATCCCCCCGGGGAGAGACCCAGTACTTC. Variable domain in full (rest from reference TRBV9 and TRBJ2-5): DSGVTQTPKHLITATGQRVTLRCSPRSGDLSVYWYQQSLDQGLQFLIQYYNGEERAKGNILERFSAQQFPDLHSELNLSSLELGDSALYFCASSVSPRGETQYFGPGTRLLVL.